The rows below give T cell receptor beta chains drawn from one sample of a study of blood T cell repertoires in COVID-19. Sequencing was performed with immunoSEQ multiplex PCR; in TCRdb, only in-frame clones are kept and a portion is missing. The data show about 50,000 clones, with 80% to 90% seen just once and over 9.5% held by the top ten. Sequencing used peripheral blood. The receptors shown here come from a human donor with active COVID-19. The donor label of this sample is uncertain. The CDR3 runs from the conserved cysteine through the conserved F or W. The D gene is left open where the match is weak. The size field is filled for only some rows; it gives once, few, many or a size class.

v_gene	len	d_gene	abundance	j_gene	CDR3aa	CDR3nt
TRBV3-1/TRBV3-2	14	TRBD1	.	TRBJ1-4	CASSRRQGTEKLFF	TGTGCCAGCAGCCGCCGACAGGGGACTGAAAAACTGTTTTTT
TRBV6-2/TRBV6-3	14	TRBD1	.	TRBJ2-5	CASSYPGQQETQYF	TGTGCCAGCAGTTACCCGGGACAGCAAGAGACCCAGTACTTC
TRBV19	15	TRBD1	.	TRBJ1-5	CASSTQGQRNQPQHF	TGTGCCAGTAGTACACAGGGGCAGCGAAATCAGCCCCAGCATTTT
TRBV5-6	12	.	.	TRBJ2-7	CASSLVTYEQYF	TGTGCCAGCAGCTTGGTAACCTACGAGCAGTACTTC
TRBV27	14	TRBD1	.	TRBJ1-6	CASITGVPNSPLHF	TGTGCCAGCATCACAGGGGTTCCTAATTCACCCCTCCACTTT
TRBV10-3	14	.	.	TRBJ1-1	CATRGSTQNTEAFF	TGTGCCACCAGAGGTAGCACCCAGAACACTGAAGCTTTCTTT
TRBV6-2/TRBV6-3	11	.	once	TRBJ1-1	CASSYYSEAFF	TGTGCCAGCAGTTATTATAGTGAAGCTTTCTTT
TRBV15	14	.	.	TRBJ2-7	CATSRDKGGYEQYF	TGTGCCACCAGCAGAGATAAAGGGGGATACGAGCAGTACTTC
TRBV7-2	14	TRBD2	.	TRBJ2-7	CASSAGTSVYEQYF	TGTGCCAGCAGCGCCGGGACTAGCGTATACGAGCAGTACTTC
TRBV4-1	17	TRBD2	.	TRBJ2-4	CASSQDTRTGGWDIQYF	TGCGCCAGCAGCCAAGATACTAGGACCGGGGGGTGGGACATTCAGTACTTC
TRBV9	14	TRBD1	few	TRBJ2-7	CASSEGQGSYEQYF	TGTGCCAGCAGCGAGGGACAGGGAAGCTACGAGCAGTACTTC
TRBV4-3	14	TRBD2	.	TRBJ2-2	CASSQSTSDGELFF	TGCGCCAGCAGCCAATCCACTAGCGACGGGGAGCTGTTTTTT
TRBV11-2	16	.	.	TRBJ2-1	CASRHYPAGSYNEQFF	TGTGCCAGCAGACATTACCCAGCGGGTAGTTACAATGAGCAGTTCTTC
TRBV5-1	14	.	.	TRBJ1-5	CASSSQGGSQPQHF	TGCGCCAGCAGCTCTCAGGGCGGGAGTCAGCCCCAGCATTTT
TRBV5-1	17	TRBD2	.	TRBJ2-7	CASSLAGGTSAFYEQYF	TGCGCCAGCAGCTTGGCCGGGGGGACTAGTGCCTTCTACGAGCAGTACTTC
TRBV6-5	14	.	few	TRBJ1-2	CASRGGLSNYGYTF	TGTGCCAGCAGGGGGGGGCTGTCTAACTATGGCTACACCTTC
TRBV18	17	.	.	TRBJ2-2	CASSPSLIEGNTGELFF	TGTGCCAGCTCCCCCTCATTAATCGAGGGAAACACCGGGGAGCTGTTTTTT
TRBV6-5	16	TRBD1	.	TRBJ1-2	CASSYGQGARLEGYTF	TGTGCCAGCAGTTACGGGCAGGGGGCGCGATTGGAAGGCTACACCTTC
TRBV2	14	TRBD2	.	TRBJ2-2	CASRTSGRSGELFF	TGTGCCAGCAGGACTAGCGGGAGAAGTGGGGAGCTGTTTTTT
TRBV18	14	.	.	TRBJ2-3	CASSPLLGTDTQYF	TGTGCCAGCTCACCTCTCCTCGGCACAGATACGCAGTATTTT
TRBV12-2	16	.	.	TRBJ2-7	CASRLVQREGNYEQYF	TGTGCAAGTCGCCTCGTTCAGCGGGAGGGCAACTACGAGCAGTACTTC
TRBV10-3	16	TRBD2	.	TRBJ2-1	CAISVMRGSSYNEQFF	TGTGCCATCAGTGTGATGCGGGGGAGCTCCTACAATGAGCAGTTCTTC